Shown below are 8 T cell receptor beta chains from a single sample sequenced in a study of cytomegalovirus exposure and HLA in healthy donors. Amplification used 60 Vbeta primers and 13 Jbeta primers. Clones were sequenced by immunoSEQ multiplex PCR, and TCRdb holds only the in-frame ones, with some missing. Of some 120,000 clones listed, 79% are singletons. The sample taken for sequencing was PBMCs. Receptors originate from a man aged 18-30 years in good health and CMV-seronegative.

The rearrangement uses TRBV19 and TRBJ1-1; 7 bases are shared with TRBD1. The CDR3 sequence is 11 residues long. Germline CDR1 LNHDA, CDR2 SQIVND (reference sequence). V dropped 10 bases and J dropped 5; count of bases not matched to a gene: 4. The CDR3 coding sequence is TGTGCCACCCAGACAGGGACTGAAGCTTTCTTT. This translates into CATQTGTEAFF.

With respect to this clone: One end of the junction varies from germline; a read error may be responsible. The CDR3 nucleotides are TGTGCCAGCAGATTAGGGGGAAGGAGGCTAGCAGTTTACAATGAGCAGTTCTTC. Translation: CASRLGGRRLAVYNEQFF. The chain couples TRBV7-2 to TRBJ2-1; the D gene is possibly TRBD1 (6 bases). Germline V gene lookup returns CDR1 SGHTA and CDR2 FQGNSA. This CDR3 has 18 residues.

The chain is built from TRBV9 and TRBJ2-2; possibly TRBD1 for D (5 bases). Germline CDR1 SGDLS, CDR2 YYNGEE. The CDR3 contains 17 residues. Trimming took off 2 bases at V and 4 bases at J, with 18 bases between the two ends. In DNA form, the CDR3 reads TGTGCCAGCAGCGTGGTCGACAGTTTATGGCGCACCGGGGAGCTGTTTTTT. It specifies CASSVVDSLWRTGELFF.

This rearrangement joins TRBV19 to TRBJ1-5; 10 bases align to TRBD1. The germline gives CDR1 LNHDA, CDR2 SQIVND (reference sequence). The CDR3 is made up of 15 amino acids. V lost 5 bases and J lost 6; bases outside the gene matches: 7. DNA for the CDR3: TGTGCCAGTAGTTCAGGGACAGGGGCCGGTCAGCCCCAGCATTTT. It specifies CASSSGTGAGQPQHF.

CDR3 amino acids: CASSLLAGVTKNIQYF. In DNA, the CDR3 is TGTGCCAGCAGTTTACTTGCGGGAGTAACCAAAAACATTCAGTACTTC. The V gene is TRBV27, the J gene TRBJ2-4, with TRBD2 matching 7 bases. From germline, CDR1 is MNHEY and CDR2 SMNVEV (reference sequence). The CDR3 totals 16 residues. V dropped 2 bases and J dropped 2; count of bases not matched to a gene: 6.

J is TRBJ2-3 and V is TRBV9; 8 bases agree with TRBD1. J gave up 2 bases and V 4 bases, and 6 bases lay outside the gene matches. The CDR3 is made up of 15 amino acids. In germline, CDR1 is SGDLS, CDR2 YYNGEE. CDR3 protein: CASSKGQGATDTQYF. DNA of the CDR3: TGTGCCAGCAGCAAGGGTCAGGGGGCCACAGATACGCAGTATTTT.

This clone was seen a handful of times. The rearrangement joins TRBV5-4 to TRBJ2-7; 7 bases are shared with TRBD1. V shed 4 bases, J shed 0 bases, and the junction held 4 bases outside the gene matches. Germline lookup yields CDR1 SGHNT and CDR2 YYREEE (reference sequence). The CDR3 contains 14 residues. This chain's CDR3 is CASSLGQASYEQYV. In nucleotides, the CDR3 is TGTGCCAGCAGCCTAGGACAGGCCTCCTACGAGCAGTACGTC.

This rearrangement joins TRBV27 to TRBJ2-1; 8 nucleotides align to TRBD1. This CDR3 has 15 amino acids. Per the germline V gene, CDR1 is MNHEY and CDR2 is SMNVEV (reference sequence). V lost 8 bases, J lost 8 bases, and 14 bases stayed unmatched. The CDR3 bases are TGTGCCAGCTCACGTCCAGGACAGGGATTCTATGAGCAGTTCTTC. It yields the protein CASSRPGQGFYEQFF.